This T cell receptor (beta chain) is from a study of CD8 T cells in Susac syndrome. Points from the study as a whole: The study conceded that relatively few individuals underwent its TCR sequencing and HLA analysis.

The CDR3 contains 16 residues. Germline loops: CDR1 SEHNR, CDR2 FQNEAQ (reference sequence). J lost 9 bases, V lost 2 bases, and 12 bases had no gene match. An amount of RNA that ranged from roughly 0.5 to 1 ug was reverse transcribed with random hexamers. immunoSEQ multiplex PCR amplified TCR beta CDR3 across 54 Vbeta, 13 Jbeta. TCRdb re-called the immunoSEQ multiplex PCR reads through MiXCR, storing one row per CDR3 protein. The sample contains a few hundred thousand distinct CDR3 sequences, 85% to 90% of which appear only once. Note on this clonotype: What it recognizes is unknown.

Stable or active relapsing-remitting multiple sclerosis, untreated and meeting revised McDonald criteria, defined the controls. Sequencing was carried out using CD8+ T cells from PBMCs. The TCR comes from a human donor with multiple sclerosis. J is TRBJ2-1 and V is TRBV7-9, with TRBD2 matching 8 bases. The CDR3: CASSLSGTSLGPEQFF. In DNA form, the CDR3 reads TGTGCCAGCAGCTTATCCGGGACTAGTTTGGGACCTGAGCAGTTCTTC.